This T cell receptor (beta chain) is from a study of T cells in Graves' hyperthyroidism and ophthalmopathy. The sample holds a few counts of this clonotype. Amplification targeted TCR beta CDR3 regions from RNA transcripts. The TCR CDR3 was amplified in a first-round RT-PCR using the HTBI primer set. TCRdb used MiXCR to reprocess the multiplex PCR reads, holding one entry per CDR3 protein. The repertoire holds about 640,000 distinct CDR3 sequences, with 20% as singletons. The study left out patients who had uncontrolled infection, other autoimmune disease, pregnancy or lactation. This clonotype originated in a man aged 25 to 40 with Graves' ophthalmopathy. The sequencing input was blood.

This chain's CDR3 is CASSYGGSPYNEQFF. Written as DNA, the CDR3 is TGTGCCAGCAGTTACGGGGGGAGTCCCTACAATGAGCAGTTCTTC. The chain combines TRBV6-2 or TRBV6-3 with TRBJ2-1, with D perhaps TRBD2 (6 bases). The CDR3 is 15 residues long. V lost 2 bases and J lost 2, with 10 bases in between. CDR1 and CDR2 from the germline V gene are MNHEY and SVGEGT.